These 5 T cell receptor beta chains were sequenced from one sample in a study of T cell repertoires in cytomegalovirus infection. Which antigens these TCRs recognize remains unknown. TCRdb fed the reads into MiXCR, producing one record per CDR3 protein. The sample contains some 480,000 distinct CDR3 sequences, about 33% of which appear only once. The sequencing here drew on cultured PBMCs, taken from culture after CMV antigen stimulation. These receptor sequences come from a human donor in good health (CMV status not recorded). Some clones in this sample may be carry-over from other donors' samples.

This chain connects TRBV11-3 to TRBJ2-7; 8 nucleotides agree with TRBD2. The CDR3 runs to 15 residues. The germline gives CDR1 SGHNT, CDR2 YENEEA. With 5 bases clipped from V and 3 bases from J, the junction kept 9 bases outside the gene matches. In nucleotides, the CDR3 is TGTGCCAGCAGCCTAGCCACTAGCGGTCACTACGAGCAGTACTTC. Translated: CASSLATSGHYEQYF.

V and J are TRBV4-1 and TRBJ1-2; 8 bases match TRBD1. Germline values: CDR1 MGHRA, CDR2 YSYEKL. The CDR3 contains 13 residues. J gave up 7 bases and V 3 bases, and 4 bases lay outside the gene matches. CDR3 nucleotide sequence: TGCGCCAGCAGCCATGTCGGACAGGGTGGCTACACCTTC. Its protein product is CASSHVGQGGYTF.

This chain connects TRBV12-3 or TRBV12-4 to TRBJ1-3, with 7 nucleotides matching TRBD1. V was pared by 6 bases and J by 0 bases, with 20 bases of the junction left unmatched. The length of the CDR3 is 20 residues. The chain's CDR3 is CASSLWTGGIDLSSGNTIYF. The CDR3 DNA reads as TGTGCCAGCAGCTTATGGACAGGCGGAATCGATTTGAGCTCTGGAAACACCATATATTTT.

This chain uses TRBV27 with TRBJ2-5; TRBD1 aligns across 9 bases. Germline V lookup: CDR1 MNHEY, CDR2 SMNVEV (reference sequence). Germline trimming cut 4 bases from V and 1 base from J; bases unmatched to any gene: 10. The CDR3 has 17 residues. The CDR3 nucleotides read TGTGCCAGCAGTTCGAAGACCGGGACAGGGATCCAAGAGACCCAGTACTTC. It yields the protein CASSSKTGTGIQETQYF.

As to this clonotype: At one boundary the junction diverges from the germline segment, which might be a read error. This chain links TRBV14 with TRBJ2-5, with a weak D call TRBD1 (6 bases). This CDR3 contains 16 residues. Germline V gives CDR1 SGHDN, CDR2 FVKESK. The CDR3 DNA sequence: TGTGCCAGCAGACAAGGGGACATCGGGAAGGGAGAGACCCAGTACTTC. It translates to CASRQGDIGKGETQYF.